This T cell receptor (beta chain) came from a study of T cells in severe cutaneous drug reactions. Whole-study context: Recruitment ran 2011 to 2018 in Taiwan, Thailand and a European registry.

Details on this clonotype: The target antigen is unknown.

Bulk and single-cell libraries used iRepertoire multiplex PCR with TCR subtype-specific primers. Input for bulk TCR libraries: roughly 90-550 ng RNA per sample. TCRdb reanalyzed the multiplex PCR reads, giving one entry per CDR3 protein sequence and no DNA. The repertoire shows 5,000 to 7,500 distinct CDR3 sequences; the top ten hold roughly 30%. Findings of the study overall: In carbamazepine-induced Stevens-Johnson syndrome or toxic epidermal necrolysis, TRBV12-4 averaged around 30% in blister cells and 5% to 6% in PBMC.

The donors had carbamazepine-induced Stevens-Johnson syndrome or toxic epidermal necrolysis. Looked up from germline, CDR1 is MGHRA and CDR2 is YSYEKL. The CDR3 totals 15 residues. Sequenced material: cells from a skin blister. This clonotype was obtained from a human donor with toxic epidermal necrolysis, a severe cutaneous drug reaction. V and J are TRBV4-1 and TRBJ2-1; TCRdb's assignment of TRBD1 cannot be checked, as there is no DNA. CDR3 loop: CASSQVPDSYNEQFF.